The clone carrying this T cell receptor beta chain appeared a few times. Its antigen remains unknown. The data originate from a study of Graves' ophthalmopathy and Graves' hyperthyroidism. Researchers took RNA transcripts and amplified TCR beta CDR3 regions from them. First-round RT-PCR relied on HTBI primers, and a second-round multiplex PCR came next. TCRdb independently ran MiXCR on the multiplex PCR reads; one entry per CDR3 protein. In the table there are around 600,000 distinct CDR3 sequences, approximately 39% of which are singletons. The CDR3 sequence is 14 residues long. V was pared by 1 base and J by 8 bases, with 14 bases between. Points from the study as a whole: Ophthalmopathy cases were distinguished from stable hyperthyroidism by a 13-signature model, reaching just over 85% sensitivity and approximately 81% specificity. Blood samples also showed most expanded thyroid clonotypes exceeding 0.001 frequency.

This chain uses TRBV12-3 or TRBV12-4 with TRBJ1-1; D remains ambiguous. The sample comprised peripheral blood. This clonotype was obtained from an adult man with Graves' ophthalmopathy. DNA for the CDR3: TGTGCCAGCAGTTTAGAGAGCCCGGCGGGCGAAGCTTTCTTT. Its protein is CASSLESPAGEAFF.